The 30 T cell receptor beta chains in this list originate from one sample, sequenced in a study of persistence of HIV-infected CD4 T cells. Antigen specificity for these receptors is unknown. The immunoSEQ assay was version 4, run in survey mode. TCRdb's table, derived via immunoSEQ multiplex PCR, lists solely in-frame clones and lacks some. The profile shows roughly 35,000 clones, around 83% of them singletons. Cells were stimulated with overlapping HIV-1 Gag 15-mer peptides. Memory cells lacking CD40L and CD69 with high CD45RO were sorted. The source material was cultured CD4+ T cells from PBMCs, sampled from a patient who received antiretroviral therapy. All receptors come from an adult with HIV. The donor label of this sample is uncertain.

J is TRBJ2-2 and V is TRBV9; TRBD2 might be the D (5 bases). The CDR3 spans 14 residues. V was clipped by 0 bases and J by 4 bases, with 7 bases between them. Germline V CDR1 and CDR2: SGDLS, YYNGEE. This CDR3 reads CASSVAGSTGELFF. DNA for the CDR3: TGTGCCAGCAGCGTAGCGGGGAGCACCGGGGAGCTGTTTTTT.

This chain connects TRBV5-5 to TRBJ1-5; possible D gene TRBD1, 6 bases. V was pared by 4 bases and J by 7 bases, with 18 bases between. Germline-derived CDR1 and CDR2 are SGHKS and YYEKEE (reference sequence). The CDR3 is 15 amino acids. DNA for the CDR3: TGTGCCAGCAGCGTGAGTGGGGGCGACGGACAGCCCCAGCATTTT. This encodes CASSVSGGDGQPQHF.

This clone was detected once. This rearrangement joins TRBV14 to TRBJ1-6; 8 positions match TRBD1. The V and J ends lost 5 bases and 8 bases, in that order; junction bases with no gene match: 8. This CDR3 is built from 15 residues. From germline, CDR1 is SGHDN and CDR2 FVKESK. The chain's CDR3 is CASSKLQGDHSPLHF. DNA of the CDR3: TGTGCCAGCAGCAAATTACAGGGGGATCATTCACCCCTCCACTTT.

As DNA, the CDR3 is TGTGCCAGTAGACGGGACGGCCTCACTGAAGCTTTCTTT. Encoded protein: CASRRDGLTEAFF. The chain joins TRBV19 to TRBJ1-1; D is possibly TRBD1 (5 bases). Germline V CDR1 and CDR2: LNHDA, SQIVND (reference sequence). Trimming cost V 6 bases and J 4 bases, with 12 bases left between them. The CDR3 is 13 residues long.

This clone has more than one count but fewer than ten. The genes are TRBV5-1 and TRBJ2-2; a possible D gene is TRBD1 (6 bases). The CDR3 loop spans 15 amino acids. Germline CDR1 SGHRS, CDR2 YFSETQ. V lost 7 bases and J 4 bases, leaving 17 bases between the germline ends. The CDR3 sequence is CASALTGSGTGELFF. The CDR3 nucleotides read TGCGCCAGCGCTCTAACAGGGTCTGGCACCGGGGAGCTGTTTTTT.

This clone was seen a handful of times. V is TRBV6-1 and J is TRBJ1-5; D possibly corresponds to TRBD1 (5 bases). CDR1 and CDR2 (germline): MNHNS, SASEGT. This CDR3 region has 19 residues. Trimming took 1 base from V and 2 from J, leaving 21 bases between them. The CDR3 DNA sequence: TGTGCCAGCAGTGAAGGGAGCAGGGACGGAGGAAGGGGCAATCAGCCCCAGCATTTT. It yields the protein CASSEGSRDGGRGNQPQHF.

The chain links TRBV19 to TRBJ2-3; 8 bases fit TRBD1. The junction had 6 bases not matched to a gene; V was cut back by 4 bases and J by 6 bases. The CDR3 sequence is 14 residues long. Per the germline V gene, CDR1 is LNHDA and CDR2 is SQIVND (reference sequence). The CDR3 DNA reads as TGTGCCAGTAGTAACCCAGGGGGCAGGGATACGCAGTATTTT. Protein: CASSNPGGRDTQYF.

The table lists this clone with a count of one. The chain employs TRBV5-5 and TRBJ2-4; D is unclear. This CDR3 is 13 amino acids long. Germline V CDR1 and CDR2: SGHKS, YYEKEE (reference sequence). Trimming cost V 0 bases and J 11 bases, with 12 bases left between them. The CDR3: CASSLAQPAVQYF. The DNA of the CDR3 is TGTGCCAGCAGCTTGGCACAGCCCGCGGTTCAGTACTTC. Full variable domain (rest looked up from reference TRBV5-5 and TRBJ2-4): DAGVTQSPTHLIKTRGQQVTLRCSPISGHKSVSWYQQVLGQGPQFIFQYYEKEERGRGNFPDRFSARQFPNYSSELNVNALLLGDSALYLCASSLAQPAVQYFGAGTRLSVL.

This chain connects TRBV29-1 to TRBJ1-1, with a possible D match to TRBD1 (6 bases). With 4 bases removed from V and 4 bases from J, the gap between germline ends came to 13 bases. This CDR3 has 13 residues. Germline CDR1 and CDR2: SQVTM and ANQGSEA. CDR3 DNA: TGCAGCGTTGGACAGGCACGGGGCACTGAAGCTTTCTTT. Encoded protein: CSVGQARGTEAFF.

The genes are TRBV28 and TRBJ1-3, with D perhaps TRBD1 (6 bases). Germline V lookup: CDR1 MDHEN, CDR2 SYDVKM. The CDR3 sequence is 15 residues long. Trimming took off 6 bases at V and 4 bases at J, with 16 bases between the two ends. For the CDR3, the DNA is TGTGCCAGCAGGTCGGGGGCCGTGGGGGGAAACACCATATATTTT. Translated: CASRSGAVGGNTIYF. Supplemented by reference TRBV28 and TRBJ1-3, the full variable domain reads DVKVTQSSRYLVKRTGEKVFLECVQDMDHENMFWYRQDPGLGLRLIYFSYDVKMKEKGDIPEGYSVSREKKERFSLILESASTNQTSMYLCASRSGAVGGNTIYFGEGSWLTVV.

The CDR3 region is CASGYSGANVLTF. CDR3 sequence (DNA): TGTGCCAGCGGATACTCTGGGGCCAACGTCCTGACTTTC. The gene calls are TRBV14 and TRBJ2-6; no clear D gene. The V and J ends lost 8 bases and 0 bases respectively, with 5 bases between them. Germline values: CDR1 SGHDN, CDR2 FVKESK. The CDR3 is 13 residues long. The full variable domain, with the rest looked up from reference TRBV14 and TRBJ2-6, is EAGVTQFPSHSVIEKGQTVTLRCDPISGHDNLYWYRRVMGKEIKFLLHFVKESKQDESGMPNNRFLAERTGGTYSTLKVQPAELEDSGVYFCASGYSGANVLTFGAGSRLTVL.

This clone was seen a few times. The chain joins TRBV24-1 to TRBJ1-1; 8 nucleotides match TRBD1. Germline CDR1 reads KGHDR; CDR2 reads SFDVKD. The J segment lost 1 base and the V segment lost 1 base, leaving 7 bases of the junction unmatched. CDR3 length: 17 residues. CDR3 in DNA: TGTGCCACCAGTGATTTTCGAGGGACAGGAGAGAACACTGAAGCTTTCTTT. It yields the protein CATSDFRGTGENTEAFF.

The rearrangement links TRBV5-4 to TRBJ2-7; D possibly corresponds to TRBD1 (6 bases). Germline CDR1 reads SGHNT; CDR2 reads YYREEE (reference sequence). This CDR3 comprises 14 residues. The ends were cut back, 5 bases at V and 2 bases at J, with 14 bases in the middle. CDR3 in amino acids: CASSQSGQPYEQYF. For the CDR3, the DNA is TGTGCCAGCAGTCAGAGTGGACAGCCCTACGAGCAGTACTTC.

The J gene is TRBJ1-2, the V gene TRBV5-6, with D possibly TRBD1 on 5 matching bases. The ends were cut back, 5 bases at V and 3 bases at J, with 14 bases in the middle. The CDR3 contains 14 residues. Looked up from germline, CDR1 is SGHDT and CDR2 is YYEEEE. The CDR3 nucleotides are TGTGCCAGCAGGGCCGTGTCGGGGGACTATGGCTACACCTTC. It encodes CASRAVSGDYGYTF.

The rearrangement joins TRBV6-1 to TRBJ1-2, with a possible D match to TRBD1 (6 bases). Germline CDR1 and CDR2: MNHNS and SASEGT. V was clipped by 1 base and J by 4 bases, with 16 bases between them. The CDR3 totals 16 residues. For the CDR3, the DNA is TGTGCCAGCAGTGAAGGCCGGGGGGCGCTTCGCTATGGCTACACCTTC. This gives the protein CASSEGRGALRYGYTF.

The V gene is TRBV5-4, the J gene TRBJ2-7, with D perhaps being TRBD1 or TRBD2 (5 bases each). Germline loops: CDR1 SGHNT, CDR2 YYREEE (reference sequence). Trimming left V 0 bases short and J 5 bases short, with 12 bases between. The CDR3 is made up of 14 amino acids. The CDR3 sequence: CASSLGRESHEQYF. CDR3 in DNA: TGTGCCAGCAGCTTGGGCAGGGAGAGTCACGAGCAGTACTTC.

In this sample, this clone turned up a few times. The CDR3 loop reads CAGTGSNEKLFF. CDR3 DNA sequence: TGTGCCGGGACGGGCTCTAATGAAAAACTGTTTTTT. The chain carries TRBV30 and TRBJ1-4; tentative D call: TRBD1 (5 bases). Germline CDR1 GTSNPN, CDR2 SVGIG (reference sequence). The CDR3 runs to 12 residues. V was pared by 8 bases and J by 3 bases, with 10 bases between.

The V call is TRBV6-1, the J call TRBJ1-2; D unclear. The ends were cut back, 4 bases at V and 1 base at J, with 16 bases in the middle. CDR3 size: 16 residues. Looked up from germline, CDR1 is MNHNS and CDR2 is SASEGT. The CDR3 sequence is CASSVTFRTVNYGYTF. The CDR3 DNA follows: TGTGCCAGCAGTGTAACTTTTAGGACGGTTAACTATGGCTACACCTTC.

For the CDR3, the DNA is TGTGCCAGCAGCAGAGGAGGGGAGCAGTACGTC. It encodes CASSRGGEQYV. The chain combines TRBV6-5 with TRBJ2-7; D possibly corresponds to TRBD2 (6 bases). The CDR3 extends over 11 amino acids. V was shortened by 6 bases and J by 7 bases, with 10 bases between the two germline ends. Looked up from germline, CDR1 is MNHEY and CDR2 is SVGAGI.

This clone was observed once. The chain links TRBV10-1 to TRBJ2-6; D unclear. V was pared by 0 bases and J by 0 bases, with 3 bases between. CDR1 is WNHNN and CDR2 is SYGVQD in the germline V gene (reference sequence). The length of the CDR3 is 15 residues. As DNA, the CDR3 is TGCGCCAGCAGTGAGTCCGTCTCTGGGGCCAACGTCCTGACTTTC. It translates to CASSESVSGANVLTF.

V usage is TRBV6-2 or TRBV6-3 and J usage is TRBJ2-1; 9 bases are shared with TRBD1. V gave up 0 bases and J gave up 8 bases; unmatched junction bases: 5. Germline lookup yields CDR1 MNHEY and CDR2 SVGEGT. The CDR3 has 15 amino acids. CDR3 in DNA: TGTGCCAGCAGTTACTCCGGGACAGGGTACGATGAGCAGTTCTTC. It is translated as CASSYSGTGYDEQFF.

In this sample, this clone turned up a few times. The chain employs TRBV30 and TRBJ1-1; 12 bases align to TRBD1. In germline, CDR1 is GTSNPN, CDR2 SVGIG (reference sequence). The CDR3 runs 16 residues. The V segment lost 4 bases and the J segment 10 bases; nucleotides outside the gene matches: 16. CDR3 protein: CAWTPLLGTGGELAFF. In nucleotides, the CDR3 is TGTGCCTGGACCCCTCTACTAGGGACAGGGGGCGAATTAGCTTTCTTT. The full variable domain, with the rest looked up from reference TRBV30 and TRBJ1-1, is SQTIHQWPATLVQPVGSPLSLECTVEGTSNPNLYWYRQAAGRGLQLLFYSVGIGQISSEVPQNLSASRPQDRQFILSSKKLLLSDSGFYLCAWTPLLGTGGELAFFGQGTRLTVV.

CDR3 amino acids: CASSQDTGGVSGNTIYF. CDR3 DNA sequence: TGTGCCAGCAGCCAGGACACAGGGGGTGTCTCTGGAAACACCATATATTTT. V usage is TRBV4-2 and J usage is TRBJ1-3; TRBD1 matches at 8 bases. J was trimmed by 0 bases and V by 3 bases; bases with no gene match: 7. The CDR3 extends over 17 amino acids. The germline V gene encodes CDR1 LGHNA and CDR2 YNFKEQ.

This sequence joins TRBV3-1 (or the pseudogene TRBV3-2) and TRBJ1-2; D uncertain. The V end was cut by 3 bases, the J end by 4 bases, with 15 bases between. This CDR3 is 15 amino acids long. In germline, CDR1 is LGHDT, CDR2 YNNKEL (reference sequence). The CDR3 here is CASSQALGEAYGYTF. The CDR3 bases are TGTGCCAGCAGCCAGGCCTTGGGAGAGGCCTATGGCTACACCTTC.

The gene calls are TRBV6-5 and TRBJ1-2, with D possibly matching TRBD1 (6 bases). The CDR3 contains 12 residues. V lost 5 bases and J 6 bases, leaving 10 bases between the germline ends. Germline CDR1 MNHEY, CDR2 SVGAGI. CDR3 loop: CASSTRQDGYTF. In DNA form, the CDR3 reads TGTGCCAGCAGTACCCGACAGGATGGCTACACCTTC.

In DNA form, the CDR3 reads TGTGCCAGCCGCCGACAGGGGGGCGGCGAGCAGTACTTC. Protein: CASRRQGGGEQYF. The chain is built from TRBV5-6 and TRBJ2-7; 9 bases map to TRBD1. The trim removed 7 bases at V and 6 bases at J, leaving 8 bases unmatched. This CDR3 region has 13 residues. Looked up from germline, CDR1 is SGHDT and CDR2 is YYEEEE. Drawing the rest from reference TRBV5-6 and TRBJ2-7, the complete variable domain is DAGVTQSPTHLIKTRGQQVTLRCSPKSGHDTVSWYQQALGQGPQFIFQYYEEEERQRGNFPDRFSGHQFPNYSSELNVNALLLGDSALYLCASRRQGGGEQYFGPGTRLTVT.

The chain links TRBV7-3 to TRBJ1-2; the match to TRBD1 covers 9 bases. The V and J ends lost 3 bases and 3 bases, in that order; junction bases with no gene match: 2. Germline V CDR1 and CDR2: SGHTA, FQGTGA. There are 14 residues in the CDR3. Here the CDR3 reads CASSLTGGDYGYTF. Written as DNA, the CDR3 is TGTGCCAGCAGCTTGACAGGGGGTGACTATGGCTACACCTTC.

This clone appeared once. This chain links TRBV12-3 or TRBV12-4 with TRBJ2-2; D unresolved. This CDR3 spans 13 amino acids. The V end was cut by 3 bases, the J end by 6 bases, with 8 bases between. CDR3 protein: CASSLSGPGELFF. The CDR3 region has the DNA TGTGCCAGCAGTTTGAGTGGGCCCGGGGAGCTGTTTTTT.

The chain couples TRBV19 to TRBJ1-1; D remains ambiguous. The CDR3 runs to 13 residues. The ends were cut back, 3 bases at V and 3 bases at J, with 8 bases in the middle. CDR1 is LNHDA, CDR2 SQIVND, per germline (reference sequence). CDR3 sequence (DNA): TGTGCCAGTAGTATTACGGCAGACACTGAAGCTTTCTTT. Translating gives CASSITADTEAFF.

The chain joins TRBV5-1 to TRBJ1-4; D gene ambiguous. The CDR3 has 13 amino acids. V dropped 4 bases and J dropped 8 bases, with 12 bases sitting between them. In germline, CDR1 is SGHRS, CDR2 YFSETQ. CDR3 amino acids: CASSPEPYEKLFF. The DNA for the CDR3 is TGCGCCAGCAGCCCAGAACCGTACGAAAAACTGTTTTTT.